This entry concerns a single T cell receptor (beta chain). The CDR3 contains 14 residues. Germline CDR1 reads SGHDN; CDR2 reads FVKESK. V was pared by 8 bases and J by 1 base, with 14 bases between. The source of the sample is a study of blood T cell repertoires in COVID-19. Study background: Acute and convalescent COVID-19 samples came from the United States, Italy and Spain. From T cells, B-cell-depleted T cells, or PBMCs came the material, which was cDNA or gDNA.

Source study methods: Nucleated cell counts were estimated from reference gene primer amplification. The protocol was immunoSEQ multiplex PCR, while the TCRdb copy is restricted to in-frame clones and leaves out a portion. For V, J and clone size, that table is used; D and trimming come from the DNA. The data show hundreds of thousands of clones, more than 75% seen once. This TCR was recovered from a man in his forties or fifties with acute or convalescent COVID-19. Sequencing was performed on peripheral blood. The chain is built from TRBV14 and TRBJ1-1; perhaps TRBD1 as D (5 bases). The CDR3 sequence is CASGRVLSNTEAFF. The CDR3 DNA reads TGTGCCAGCGGCAGGGTCTTATCGAACACTGAAGCTTTCTTT.